The TCR beta chain described here comes from a study of OX40 agonist ivuxolimab in advanced cancers. Overall study context: Previous treatment with anti-PD-1, anti-PD-L1 or anti-CTLA-4 therapy was allowed; roughly 40% had received some. Study-wide results and caveats: Partly responding patients at 0.1-3.0 mg/kg showed some of the smallest clonal expansion.

On this clone itself: Its antigen is still unknown.

The repertoire was sequenced with immunoSEQ multiplex PCR; TCRdb's copy has only in-frame clones and lacks some. The sample shows just under 100,000 clones, roughly 94% of them seen only once. This clonotype originated in an adult with an advanced solid tumor such as melanoma, head and neck, liver or kidney cancer. This sample comprised CD4+ or CD8+ T cells sorted from blood, obtained in a trial of the OX40 agonist ivuxolimab.

The CDR3 spells CASRGPWGNQPQHF. DNA for the CDR3: TGTGCCAGCAGGGGGCCTTGGGGCAATCAGCCCCAGCATTTT. The chain employs TRBV11-3 and TRBJ1-5; D perhaps matches TRBD1 (5 bases). CDR3 size: 14 residues. The V end lost 6 bases, the J end lost 2 bases, and 11 bases lay between the germline ends. Germline CDR1 reads SGHNT; CDR2 reads YENEEA.